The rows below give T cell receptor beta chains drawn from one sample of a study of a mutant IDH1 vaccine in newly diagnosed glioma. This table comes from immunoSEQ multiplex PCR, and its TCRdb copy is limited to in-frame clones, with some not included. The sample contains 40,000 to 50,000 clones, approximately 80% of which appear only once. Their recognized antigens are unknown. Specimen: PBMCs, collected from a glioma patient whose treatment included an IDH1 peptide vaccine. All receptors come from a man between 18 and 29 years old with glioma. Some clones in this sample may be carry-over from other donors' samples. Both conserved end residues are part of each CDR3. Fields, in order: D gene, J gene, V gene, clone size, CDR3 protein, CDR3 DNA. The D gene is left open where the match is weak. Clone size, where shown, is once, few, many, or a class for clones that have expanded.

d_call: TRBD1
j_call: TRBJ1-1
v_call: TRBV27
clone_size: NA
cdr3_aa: CASSFSGTGTEAFF
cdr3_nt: TGTGCCAGCAGTTTTTCCGGGACAGGGACTGAAGCTTTCTTT

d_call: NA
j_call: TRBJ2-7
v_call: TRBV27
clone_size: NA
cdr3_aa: CASSLNTGAYEQYF
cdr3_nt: TGTGCCAGCAGTTTGAACACCGGGGCCTACGAGCAGTACTTC

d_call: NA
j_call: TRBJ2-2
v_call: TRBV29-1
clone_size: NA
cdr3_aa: CSVLTSSAGELFF
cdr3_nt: TGCAGCGTTCTGACTAGTTCGGCCGGGGAGCTGTTTTTT

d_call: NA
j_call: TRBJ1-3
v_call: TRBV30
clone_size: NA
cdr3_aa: CAWSFLSGNTIYF
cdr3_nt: TGTGCCTGGAGTTTTTTGTCTGGAAACACCATATATTTT

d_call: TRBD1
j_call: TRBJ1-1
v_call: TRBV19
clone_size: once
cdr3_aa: CASSSRTGVLITEAFF
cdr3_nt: TGTGCCAGTAGTAGTCGGACAGGGGTGCTGATCACTGAAGCTTTCTTT

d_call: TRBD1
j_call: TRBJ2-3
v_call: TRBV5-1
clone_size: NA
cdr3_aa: CASKFRDRDADTQYF
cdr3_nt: TGCGCCAGCAAGTTCCGGGACAGGGATGCAGATACGCAGTATTTT

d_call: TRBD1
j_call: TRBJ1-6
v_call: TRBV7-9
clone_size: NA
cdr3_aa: CASSLGQGESPLHF
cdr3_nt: TGTGCCAGCAGCTTAGGACAGGGTGAATCACCCCTCCACTTT

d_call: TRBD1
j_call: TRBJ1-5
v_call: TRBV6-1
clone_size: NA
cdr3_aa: CASSETGGRNQPQHF
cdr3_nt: TGTGCCAGCAGTGAAACAGGGGGCCGCAATCAGCCCCAGCATTTT

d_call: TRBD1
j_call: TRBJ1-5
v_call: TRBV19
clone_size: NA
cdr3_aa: CASSDRGGNQPQHF
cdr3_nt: TGTGCCAGTAGCGACAGGGGGGGCAATCAGCCCCAGCATTTT

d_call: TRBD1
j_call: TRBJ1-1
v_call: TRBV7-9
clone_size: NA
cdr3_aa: CASSGQGNTEAFF
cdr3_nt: TGTGCCAGCAGCGGACAGGGGAACACTGAAGCTTTCTTT

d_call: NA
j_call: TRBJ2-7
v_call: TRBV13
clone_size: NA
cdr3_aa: CASSLRGGYEQYF
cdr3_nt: TGTGCCAGCAGCTTACGAGGGGGGTACGAGCAGTACTTC

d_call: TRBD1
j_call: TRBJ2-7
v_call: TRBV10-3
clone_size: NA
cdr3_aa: CAISDFDRVYEQYF
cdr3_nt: TGTGCCATCAGTGATTTTGACAGGGTCTACGAGCAGTACTTC

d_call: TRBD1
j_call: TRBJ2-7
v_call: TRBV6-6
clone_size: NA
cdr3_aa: CASRDSGTGEGEQYF
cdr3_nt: TGTGCCAGCAGGGATTCCGGGACAGGGGAGGGCGAGCAGTACTTC

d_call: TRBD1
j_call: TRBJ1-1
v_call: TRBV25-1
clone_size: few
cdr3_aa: CASRGTGAVRAFF
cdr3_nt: TGTGCCAGCAGGGGGACAGGGGCGGTTCGGGCTTTCTTT

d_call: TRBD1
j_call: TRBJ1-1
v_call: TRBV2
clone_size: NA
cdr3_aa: CASSGQEYTEAFF
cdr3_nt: TGTGCCAGCAGCGGACAGGAGTACACTGAAGCTTTCTTT

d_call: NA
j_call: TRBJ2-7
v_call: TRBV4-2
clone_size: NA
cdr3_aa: CASSQEAWGDEQYF
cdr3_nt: TGTGCCAGCAGCCAAGAAGCGTGGGGGGACGAGCAGTACTTC

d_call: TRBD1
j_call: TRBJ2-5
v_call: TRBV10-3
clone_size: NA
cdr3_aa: CATPWGQEETQYF
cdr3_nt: TGTGCCACCCCTTGGGGACAGGAGGAGACCCAGTACTTC

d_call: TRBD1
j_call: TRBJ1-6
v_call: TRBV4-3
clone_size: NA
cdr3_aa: CASSQDRDRNSPLHF
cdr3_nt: TGCGCCAGCAGCCAAGATCGGGACAGGAATTCACCCCTCCACTTT

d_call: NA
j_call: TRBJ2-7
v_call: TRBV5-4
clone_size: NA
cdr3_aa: CASSPWGWSEQYF
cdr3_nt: TGTGCCAGCAGCCCTTGGGGATGGTCCGAGCAGTACTTC

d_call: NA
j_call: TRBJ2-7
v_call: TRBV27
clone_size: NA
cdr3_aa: CASSFVWSYEQYF
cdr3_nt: TGTGCCAGCAGTTTCGTCTGGTCCTACGAGCAGTACTTC

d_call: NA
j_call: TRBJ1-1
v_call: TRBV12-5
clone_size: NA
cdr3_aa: CASGRRLNTEAFF
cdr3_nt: TGTGCTAGTGGCCGCAGACTGAACACTGAAGCTTTCTTT

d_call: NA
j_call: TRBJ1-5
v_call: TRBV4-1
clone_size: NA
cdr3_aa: CASSQAEGRAQPQHF
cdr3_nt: TGCGCCAGCAGCCAAGCGGAAGGGAGGGCTCAGCCCCAGCATTTT

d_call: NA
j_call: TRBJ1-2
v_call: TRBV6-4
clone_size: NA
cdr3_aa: CASSDPLRGAAQTF
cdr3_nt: TGTGCCAGCAGTGACCCACTCCGGGGCGCAGCTCAAACCTTC

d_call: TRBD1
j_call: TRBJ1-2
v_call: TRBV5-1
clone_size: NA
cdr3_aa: CASSYSGQGPYGYTF
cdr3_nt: TGCGCCAGCAGCTACTCCGGACAGGGGCCCTATGGCTACACCTTC

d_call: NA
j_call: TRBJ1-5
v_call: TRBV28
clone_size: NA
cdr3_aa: CASSFEEGNQPQHF
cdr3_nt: TGTGCCAGCAGTTTTGAGGAGGGGAATCAGCCCCAGCATTTT

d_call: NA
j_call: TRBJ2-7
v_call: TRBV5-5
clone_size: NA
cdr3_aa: CASSLASGVPSYEQYF
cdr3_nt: TGTGCCAGCAGCTTAGCAAGCGGAGTCCCCTCCTACGAGCAGTACTTC

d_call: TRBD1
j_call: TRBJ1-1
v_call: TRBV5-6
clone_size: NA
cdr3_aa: CASSLAGTGGTEAFF
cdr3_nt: TGTGCCAGCAGCCTGGCGGGGACAGGGGGCACTGAAGCTTTCTTT

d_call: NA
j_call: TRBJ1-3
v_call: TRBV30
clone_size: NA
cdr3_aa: CAWRGWGNTIYF
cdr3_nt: TGTGCCTGGCGGGGATGGGGAAACACCATATATTTT

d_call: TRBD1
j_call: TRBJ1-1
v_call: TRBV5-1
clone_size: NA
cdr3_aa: CASSSLSPRDRTNTEAFF
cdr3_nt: TGCGCCAGCAGCTCCCTTTCTCCCCGGGACAGGACTAACACTGAAGCTTTCTTT

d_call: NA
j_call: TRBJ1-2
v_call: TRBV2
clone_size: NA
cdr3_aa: CASVPRGYGYTF
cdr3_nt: TGTGCCAGCGTCCCGAGAGGATATGGCTACACCTTC

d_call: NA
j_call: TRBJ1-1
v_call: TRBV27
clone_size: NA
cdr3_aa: CASSLYRDGREAFF
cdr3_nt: TGTGCCAGCAGTCTCTACAGGGACGGGCGTGAAGCTTTCTTT

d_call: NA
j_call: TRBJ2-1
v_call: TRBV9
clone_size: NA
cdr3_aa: CASSVAGRAVVNEQFF
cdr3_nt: TGTGCCAGCAGCGTAGCCGGACGGGCGGTGGTAAATGAGCAGTTCTTC

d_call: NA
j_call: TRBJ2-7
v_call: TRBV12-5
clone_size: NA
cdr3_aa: CASGLVIYSGEQYF
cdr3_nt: TGTGCTAGTGGTTTGGTTATTTACTCGGGCGAGCAGTACTTC

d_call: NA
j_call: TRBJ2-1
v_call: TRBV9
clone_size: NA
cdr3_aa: CASSEDFYNEQFF
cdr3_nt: TGTGCCAGCAGCGAGGACTTCTACAATGAGCAGTTCTTC

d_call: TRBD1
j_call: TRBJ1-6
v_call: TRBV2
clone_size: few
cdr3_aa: CASRATTGGESPLHF
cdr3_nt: TGTGCCAGCAGGGCAACCACAGGGGGCGAATCACCCCTCCACTTT

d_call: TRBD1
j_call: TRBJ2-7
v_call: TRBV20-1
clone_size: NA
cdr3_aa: CSGRQGSEQYF
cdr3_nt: TGCAGTGGGAGACAGGGGAGCGAGCAGTACTTC

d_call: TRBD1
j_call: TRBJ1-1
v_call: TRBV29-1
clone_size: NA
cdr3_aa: CSVFVGGGQGNLAFF
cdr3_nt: TGCAGCGTTTTTGTGGGAGGGGGCCAGGGGAATTTGGCTTTCTTT

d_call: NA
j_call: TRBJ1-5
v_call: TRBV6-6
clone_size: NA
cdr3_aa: CASSSRREVSNQPQHF
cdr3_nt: TGTGCCAGCAGTTCCCGCAGGGAGGTTAGCAATCAGCCCCAGCATTTT

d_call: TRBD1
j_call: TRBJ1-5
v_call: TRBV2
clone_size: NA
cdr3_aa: CASSHAPGTGSQPQHF
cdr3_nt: TGTGCCAGCAGTCACGCCCCCGGGACAGGGAGTCAGCCCCAGCATTTT

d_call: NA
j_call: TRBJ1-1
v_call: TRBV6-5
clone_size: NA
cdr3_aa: CASSYSVISNAEAFF
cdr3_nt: TGTGCCAGCAGTTACTCCGTAATCTCGAACGCTGAAGCTTTCTTT

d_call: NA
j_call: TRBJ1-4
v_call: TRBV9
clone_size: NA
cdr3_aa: CASGRIATNEKLFF
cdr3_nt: TGTGCCAGCGGCCGTATTGCAACTAATGAAAAACTGTTTTTT

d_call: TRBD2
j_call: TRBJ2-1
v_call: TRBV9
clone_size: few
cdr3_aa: CASSAGGEGNEQFF
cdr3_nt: TGTGCCAGCAGCGCCGGAGGGGAGGGGAATGAGCAGTTCTTC

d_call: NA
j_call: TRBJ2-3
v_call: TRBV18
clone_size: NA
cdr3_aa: CASSPDRIDTQYF
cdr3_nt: TGTGCCAGCTCCCCCGACAGGATAGATACGCAGTATTTT

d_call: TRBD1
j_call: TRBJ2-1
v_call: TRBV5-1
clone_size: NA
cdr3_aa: CASSSGTGGAGLVYNEQFF
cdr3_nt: TGCGCCAGCAGCTCTGGGACAGGGGGCGCGGGACTAGTCTACAATGAGCAGTTCTTC

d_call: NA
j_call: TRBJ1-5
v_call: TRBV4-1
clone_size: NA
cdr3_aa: CASSQGGTYDSNQPQHF
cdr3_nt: TGCGCCAGCAGCCAAGGGGGGACATATGATAGCAATCAGCCCCAGCATTTT

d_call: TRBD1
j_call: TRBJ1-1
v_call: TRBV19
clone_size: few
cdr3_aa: CAGQGGTGEAFF
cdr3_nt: TGTGCCGGGCAAGGGGGCACGGGTGAAGCTTTCTTT

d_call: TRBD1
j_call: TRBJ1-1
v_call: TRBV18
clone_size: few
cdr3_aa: CASSPLGRTGMDTEAFF
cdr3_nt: TGTGCCAGCTCACCATTGGGTCGGACAGGGATGGACACTGAAGCTTTCTTT

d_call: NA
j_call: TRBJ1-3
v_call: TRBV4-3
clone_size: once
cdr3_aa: CASSPTTASSGNTIYF
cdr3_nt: TGCGCCAGCAGCCCAACGACAGCGAGCTCTGGAAACACCATATATTTT

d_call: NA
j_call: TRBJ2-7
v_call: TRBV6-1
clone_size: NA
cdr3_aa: CASSQTPIPLEQYF
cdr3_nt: TGTGCCAGCAGTCAAACCCCGATACCCCTCGAGCAGTACTTC

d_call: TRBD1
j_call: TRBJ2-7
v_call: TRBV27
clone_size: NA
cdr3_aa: CASSGKDRGIEQYF
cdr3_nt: TGTGCCAGCAGTGGGAAAGACAGGGGTATCGAGCAGTACTTC

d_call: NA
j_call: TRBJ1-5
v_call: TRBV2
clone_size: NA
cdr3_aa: CASKENYSNQPQHF
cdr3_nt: TGTGCCAGCAAGGAGAATTATAGCAATCAGCCCCAGCATTTT

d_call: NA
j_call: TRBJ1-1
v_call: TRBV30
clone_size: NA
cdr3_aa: CARVRNTEAFF
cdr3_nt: TGTGCCCGGGTGCGGAACACTGAAGCTTTCTTT

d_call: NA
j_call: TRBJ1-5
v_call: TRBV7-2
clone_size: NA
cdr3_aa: CASSFGVSNQPQHF
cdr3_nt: TGTGCCAGCAGCTTCGGCGTGAGCAATCAGCCCCAGCATTTT

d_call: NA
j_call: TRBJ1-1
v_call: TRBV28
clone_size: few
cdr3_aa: CASSLPLGAEAFF
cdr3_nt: TGTGCCAGCAGTCTCCCTTTGGGGGCTGAAGCTTTCTTT

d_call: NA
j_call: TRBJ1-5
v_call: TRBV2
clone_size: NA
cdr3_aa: CASSEGVRASNQPQHF
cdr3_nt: TGTGCCAGCAGTGAAGGTGTCAGGGCAAGCAATCAGCCCCAGCATTTT

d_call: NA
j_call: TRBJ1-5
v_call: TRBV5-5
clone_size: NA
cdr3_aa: CASSLRGEVNQPQHF
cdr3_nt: TGTGCCAGCAGCTTAAGGGGGGAGGTTAATCAGCCCCAGCATTTT

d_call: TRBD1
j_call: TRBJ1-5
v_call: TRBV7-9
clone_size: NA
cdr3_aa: CASSLTGTANQPQHF
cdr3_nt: TGTGCCAGCAGCTTAACCGGGACAGCAAATCAGCCCCAGCATTTT